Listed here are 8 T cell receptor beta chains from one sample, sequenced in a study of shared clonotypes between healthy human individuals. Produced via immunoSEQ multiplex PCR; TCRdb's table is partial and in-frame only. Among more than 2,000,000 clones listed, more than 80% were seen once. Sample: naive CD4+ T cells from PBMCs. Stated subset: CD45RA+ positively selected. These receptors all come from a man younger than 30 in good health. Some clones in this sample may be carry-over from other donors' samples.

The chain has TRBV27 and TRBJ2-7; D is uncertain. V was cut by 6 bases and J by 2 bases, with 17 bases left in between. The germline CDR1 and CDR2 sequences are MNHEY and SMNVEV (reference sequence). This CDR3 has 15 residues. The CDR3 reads CASSHSHAEPYEQYF. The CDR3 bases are TGTGCCAGCAGCCACTCCCATGCGGAACCCTACGAGCAGTACTTC.

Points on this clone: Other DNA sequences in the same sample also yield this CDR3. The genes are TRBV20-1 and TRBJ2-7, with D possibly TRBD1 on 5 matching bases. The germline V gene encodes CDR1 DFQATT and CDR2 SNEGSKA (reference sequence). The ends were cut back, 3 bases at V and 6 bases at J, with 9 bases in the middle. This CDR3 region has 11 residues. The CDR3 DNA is TGCAGTGCTAGGCAGGGCGGCGAGCAGTACTTC. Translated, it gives CSARQGGEQYF.

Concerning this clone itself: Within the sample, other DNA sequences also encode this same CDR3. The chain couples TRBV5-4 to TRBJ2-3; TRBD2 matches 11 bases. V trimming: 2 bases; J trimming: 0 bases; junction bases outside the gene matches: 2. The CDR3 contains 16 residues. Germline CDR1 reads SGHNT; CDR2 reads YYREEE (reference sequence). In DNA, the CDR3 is TGTGCCAGCAGCTTACGGACTAGCGGGAGCACAGATACGCAGTATTTT. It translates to CASSLRTSGSTDTQYF. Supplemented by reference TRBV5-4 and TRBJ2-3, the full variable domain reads ETGVTQSPTHLIKTRGQQVTLRCSSQSGHNTVSWYQQALGQGPQFIFQYYREEENGRGNFPPRFSGLQFPNYSSELNVNALELDDSALYLCASSLRTSGSTDTQYFGPGTRLTVL.

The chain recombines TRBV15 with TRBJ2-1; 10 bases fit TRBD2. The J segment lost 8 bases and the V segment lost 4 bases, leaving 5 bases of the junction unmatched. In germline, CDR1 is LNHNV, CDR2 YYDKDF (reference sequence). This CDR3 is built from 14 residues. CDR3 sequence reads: CATSILAGDDEQFF. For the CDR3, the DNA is TGTGCCACCAGCATCCTAGCGGGAGACGATGAGCAGTTCTTC.

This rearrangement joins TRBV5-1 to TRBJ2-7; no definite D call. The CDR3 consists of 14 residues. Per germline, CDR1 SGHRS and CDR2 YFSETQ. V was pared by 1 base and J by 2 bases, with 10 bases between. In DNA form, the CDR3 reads TGCGCCAGCAGCTTGACAAGCCCTCCCTACGAGCAGTACTTC. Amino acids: CASSLTSPPYEQYF.

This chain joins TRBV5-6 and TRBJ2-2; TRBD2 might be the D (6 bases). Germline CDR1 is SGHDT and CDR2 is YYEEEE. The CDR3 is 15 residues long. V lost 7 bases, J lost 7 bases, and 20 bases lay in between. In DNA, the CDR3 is TGTGCCAGCGGTTTAAGTGGGAGGAGGATCGGGGAGCTGTTTTTT. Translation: CASGLSGRRIGELFF.

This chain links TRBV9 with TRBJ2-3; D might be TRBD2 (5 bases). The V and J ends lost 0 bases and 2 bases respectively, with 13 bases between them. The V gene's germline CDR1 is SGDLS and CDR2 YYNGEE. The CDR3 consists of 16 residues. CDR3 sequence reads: CASSVVGQRSTDTQYF. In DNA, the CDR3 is TGTGCCAGCAGCGTAGTTGGTCAGCGGTCCACAGATACGCAGTATTTT.

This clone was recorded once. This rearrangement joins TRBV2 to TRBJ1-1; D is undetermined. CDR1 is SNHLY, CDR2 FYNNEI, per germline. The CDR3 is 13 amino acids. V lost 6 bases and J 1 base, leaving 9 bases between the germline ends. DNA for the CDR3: TGTGCCAGCAGCTTTACAGAGAACACTGAAGCTTTCTTT. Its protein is CASSFTENTEAFF.